This is a list of T cell receptor beta chains from one sample in a study of OX40 agonist ivuxolimab in advanced cancers. TCRdb keeps only in-frame clones here, not all; method: immunoSEQ multiplex PCR. The sample contains 53,000 or so clones, about four fifths of which appear only once. This specimen consisted of CD4+ or CD8+ T cells sorted from blood, obtained in a trial of the OX40 agonist ivuxolimab. All receptors derive from an adult with an advanced solid tumor such as melanoma, head and neck, liver or kidney cancer. Each CDR3 is given with its conserved first and last residue. The D gene is left open where the match is weak.

v_call d_call cdr3_aa
TRBV11-1 . CASSSPTGPLEQFF
TRBV7-2 . CASSPRAGNEQFF
TRBV30 . CAWSSPYEQYF
TRBV28 . CASRGKGFPDTQYF
TRBV10-1 . CASSERRGEQFF
TRBV5-1 . CASSLGTGGTQYF
TRBV19 . CASSISTSSYEQYF
TRBV5-1 . CASSLGRLRDDEQYF
TRBV11-3 TRBD2 CASSLSGAGKETQYF
TRBV18 . CASSPQGFLTEAFF
TRBV19 . CASSAGEWDTQYF
TRBV2 TRBD1 CASSRDRGSNQPQHF
TRBV19 TRBD1 CASRRDRARNEKLFF
TRBV10-2 TRBD2 CASSNDLAGVRNEQYF
TRBV20-1 . CSASRVYGYTF
TRBV4-3 . CASSPYSGEAFF
TRBV4-1 . CASSQSHGGAAGANVLTF
TRBV4-3 TRBD2 CASSQDDASGLRTDTQYF
TRBV4-1 . CASSHPHSRSNGDQPQHF
TRBV19 TRBD1 CASRGGQVTGELFF
TRBV11-2 . CASSLGGLGNTIYF
TRBV5-6 . CASSSPSASRYEQYF
TRBV30 TRBD1 CAWSFGQGNYEQYF
TRBV2 . CASSGRSYNEQFF
TRBV5-1 . CASSLPPPGDTQYF
TRBV4-3 . CASSQGTVNEKLFF
TRBV11-3 . CASSSSTGPAISTQYF